Given below is one T cell receptor beta chain in context. This entry belongs to a study of spatial heterogeneity in lung cancer. The overall study: Sequences of the beta chain were consistently detected in greater numbers than alpha-chain sequences.

Trimming shortened V by 0 bases and J by 0 bases, and 9 bases separated the two germline ends. CDR1 SGHRS and CDR2 YFSETQ come from the germline V gene. This CDR3 has 16 amino acids. Time point given: sample taken at primary tumor resection. Frozen PBMC, nontumor lung or tumor provided whole RNA, which was sequenced unsorted. TCRdb used MiXCR to reprocess the 5' RACE reads, holding one entry per CDR3 protein. The data contain tens of thousands of distinct CDR3 sequences, roughly 15% of them seen just once; the ten biggest clones take up 50% to 70%. The gene calls are TRBV5-1 and TRBJ1-4, with D perhaps matching TRBD1 (5 bases). This TCR was sampled from a male donor with early-stage non-small cell lung cancer. The sample consisted of PBMCs, taken at surgery. CDR3 protein: CASSLGRVATNEKLFF. In DNA form, the CDR3 reads TGCGCCAGCAGCTTGGGCAGGGTGGCAACTAATGAAAAACTGTTTTTT.